The present T cell receptor beta chain was sequenced within a study of shared clonotypes between healthy human individuals. Study outcomes and limitations: Sampling involved blood alone; tissue repertoires likely differ.

V lost 5 bases, J lost 4 bases, and 15 bases lay in between. CDR1 is SGHRS, CDR2 YFSETQ, per germline. The CDR3 contains 15 residues. The material for each subset, its genomic DNA, was split evenly across several immunoSEQ plates. The protocol was immunoSEQ multiplex PCR, while the TCRdb copy is restricted to in-frame clones and leaves out a portion. Among more than 2 million clones, nearly 97% were seen once, and the ten largest hold about 0.13%. For this clone: Its antigen is not known.

Input material: naive CD4+ T cells sorted from blood. Sample subset: CD45RA+ positively selected. The rearrangement joins TRBV5-1 to TRBJ2-2; tentatively, D is TRBD2 (6 bases). The source is a man between 18 and 35 years old in good health. In nucleotides, the CDR3 is TGCGCCAGCAGAGGCGCTGCCGGGGGCACCGGGGAGCTGTTTTTT. Translation: CASRGAAGGTGELFF. The full variable domain, completed using reference TRBV5-1 and TRBJ2-2, is KAGVTQTPRYLIKTRGQQVTLSCSPISGHRSVSWYQQTPGQGLQFLFEYFSETQRNKGNFPGRFSGRQFSNSRSEMNVSTLELGDSALYLCASRGAAGGTGELFFGEGSRLTVL.